This entry lists 17 T cell receptor beta chains sequenced from one sample in a study of T-cell reconstitution after alpha-beta-depleted transplantation in children. Preparation of the TCRbeta library was carried out with unique molecular identifiers. TCRdb itself ran the PCR reads through MiXCR, one entry per CDR3 protein. There are around 96,000 distinct CDR3 sequences in the sample; 10% to 15% occur only once, and 14% lies in the top ten. The source material was PBMCs from the stem cell graft donor, sampled from the stem cell graft. The receptors originated from a human donor who donated a stem cell graft to a child with inherited bone marrow failure.

Ten or more counts support this clonotype. The genes are TRBV7-2 and TRBJ1-2, with 10 bases aligning to TRBD1. V lost 3 bases to trimming and J lost 7 bases; unmatched junction nucleotides: 5. Germline lookup yields CDR1 SGHTA and CDR2 FQGNSA. This CDR3 is 14 amino acids long. Written as DNA, the CDR3 is TGTGCCAGCAGCTTGACAGGGGGCAGGGGTGGCTACACCTTC. Encoded protein: CASSLTGGRGGYTF. The full variable domain, completed using reference TRBV7-2 and TRBJ1-2, is GAGVSQSPSNKVTEKGKDVELRCDPISGHTALYWYRQSLGQGLEFLIYFQGNSAPDKSGLPSDRFSAERTGGSVSTLTIQRTQQEDSAVYLCASSLTGGRGGYTFGSGTRLTVV.

This clonotype was seen many times. This chain joins TRBV20-1 and TRBJ1-2, with a possible D match to TRBD1 (6 bases). V gave up 6 bases and J gave up 4 bases, with 18 bases separating them. Germline CDR1 is DFQATT and CDR2 is SNEGSKA (reference sequence). The CDR3 totals 14 residues. The CDR3: CSARGAGDFYGYTF. The CDR3 DNA follows: TGCAGTGCCCGGGGGGCGGGGGATTTCTATGGCTACACCTTC.

This clonotype has ten or more counts. This chain connects TRBV20-1 to TRBJ2-2; TRBD1 matches at 7 bases. The CDR3 covers 14 residues. Germline-derived CDR1 and CDR2 are DFQATT and SNEGSKA (reference sequence). J was trimmed by 1 base and V by 6 bases; bases with no gene match: 5. The CDR3 nucleotides read TGCAGTGCAACTCGACAGGGGAACACCGGGGAGCTGTTTTTT. Translation gives CSATRQGNTGELFF.

Many counts were recorded for this clonotype. The chain uses TRBV5-1 and TRBJ2-5; 9 nucleotides align to TRBD2. CDR3 length: 16 residues. The germline V gene has CDR1 SGHRS and CDR2 YFSETQ. The junction had 7 bases not matched to a gene; V was cut back by 4 bases and J by 0 bases. Written as DNA, the CDR3 is TGCGCCAGCAGCCTCCTGAGCGGGGGGAACCAAGAGACCCAGTACTTC. This translates into CASSLLSGGNQETQYF.

This clonotype was detected only a few times. A much more abundant neighbour one base away suggests this may be a read error. The rearrangement joins TRBV29-1 to TRBJ2-3; 9 bases align to TRBD2. This CDR3 is 14 amino acids long. The germline V gene has CDR1 SQVTM and CDR2 ANQGSEA. CDR3 loop: CIVERGAGTDTQYF. The DNA for the CDR3 is TGCATCGTTGAGCGGGGGGCTGGCACAGATACGCAGTATTTT.

This clonotype was seen repeatedly, ten times or more. The V call is TRBV12-3 or TRBV12-4, the J call TRBJ1-1; 9 positions agree with TRBD1. There are 12 residues in the CDR3. V lost 6 bases, J lost 10 bases, and 6 bases stayed unmatched. The CDR3 here is CASSYRGRGAFF. CDR3 in DNA: TGTGCCAGCAGCTACAGGGGGCGCGGAGCTTTCTTT.

At least ten counts were recorded for this clonotype. The germline gene is not matched at one end of the junction; a read error may be the cause. The rearrangement links TRBV4-2 to TRBJ1-2; D unclear. This CDR3 is 15 amino acids long. Germline CDR1 reads LGHNA; CDR2 reads YNFKEQ. CDR3 sequence: CASSQGPGSDYSYTF. The CDR3 DNA reads as TGTGCCAGCAGCCAAGGACCGGGCTCGGACTATAGCTACACCTTC.

This clonotype was recorded a few times. The chain has TRBV7-9 and TRBJ1-1; 9 bases agree with TRBD1. Germline-derived CDR1 and CDR2 are SEHNR and FQNEAQ (reference sequence). The CDR3 has 16 residues. With 4 bases clipped from V and 4 bases from J, the junction kept 10 bases outside the gene matches. The CDR3 region is CASSSGQGGEGTEAFF. The DNA of the CDR3 is TGTGCCAGCAGCTCGGGACAGGGAGGGGAGGGCACTGAAGCTTTCTTT.

The sample holds many counts of this clonotype. This chain joins TRBV5-5 and TRBJ2-1; D is unresolved. CDR1 and CDR2 from the germline V gene are SGHKS and YYEKEE (reference sequence). This CDR3 region has 15 residues. Trimming stripped 1 base from V and 3 bases from J, with 11 bases between. In nucleotides, the CDR3 is TGTGCCAGCAGCTTGCGCCGTACAGTCTACAATGAGCAGTTCTTC. Its protein is CASSLRRTVYNEQFF.

This sequence joins TRBV23-1 and TRBJ1-5; possibly TRBD1 for D (6 bases). TRBV23-1 is an open reading frame whose function is uncertain. With 7 bases removed from V and 2 bases from J, the gap between germline ends came to 24 bases. There are 18 residues in the CDR3. The CDR3 is CASKSIPGAKLGNQPQHF. DNA for the CDR3: TGCGCCAGCAAATCCATCCCGGGGGCGAAATTGGGCAATCAGCCCCAGCATTTT.

V is TRBV7-9 and J is TRBJ2-7; maybe TRBD1 (5 bases). Trimming removed 0 bases at V and 3 bases at J, with 12 bases between. This CDR3 is built from 15 residues. Germline V lookup: CDR1 SEHNR, CDR2 FQNEAQ (reference sequence). The CDR3 coding sequence is TGTGCCAGCAGCTTAGCCCAGGGATTGTTCTACGAGCAGTACTTC. Translating gives CASSLAQGLFYEQYF.

This clonotype was picked up many times. The chain is built from TRBV20-1 and TRBJ2-3; TRBD2 aligns across 13 bases. CDR1 and CDR2 from the germline V gene are DFQATT and SNEGSKA (reference sequence). The CDR3 is made up of 17 amino acids. J gave up 5 bases and V 3 bases, and 11 bases lay outside the gene matches. The CDR3 loop reads CSASGLAGEQMGDTQYF. CDR3 sequence (DNA): TGCAGTGCTAGCGGACTAGCGGGAGAGCAGATGGGAGATACGCAGTATTTT.

This clonotype was seen more than once but under ten times. The rearrangement links TRBV6-2 or TRBV6-3 to TRBJ2-7; D perhaps matches TRBD1 (6 bases). Trimming removed 5 bases from V and 3 bases from J, with 17 bases in between. Germline loops: CDR1 MNHEY, CDR2 SVGEGT. The CDR3 totals 15 residues. CDR3 residues: CASSQLQGLLYEQYF. The DNA for the CDR3 is TGTGCCAGCAGTCAGTTGCAGGGGCTCCTCTACGAGCAGTACTTC.

This clonotype was seen many times. The chain uses TRBV7-9 and TRBJ1-5, with 7 bases that match TRBD1. This CDR3 has 13 amino acids. Germline-derived CDR1 and CDR2 are SEHNR and FQNEAQ (reference sequence). J lost 7 bases, V lost 5 bases, and 5 bases had no gene match. CDR3 sequence: CASSLGQSQPQHF. In DNA, the CDR3 is TGTGCCAGCAGCCTGGGACAGAGCCAGCCCCAGCATTTT.

This clonotype has at least ten counts. The chain employs TRBV7-9 and TRBJ2-3; D is unresolved. CDR3 length equals 13 residues. Germline lookup yields CDR1 SEHNR and CDR2 FQNEAQ (reference sequence). Trimming took 8 bases from V and 1 from J, leaving 10 bases between them. The CDR3: CASLGRGTDTQYF. DNA for the CDR3: TGTGCCAGCTTGGGAAGGGGCACAGATACGCAGTATTTT.

This clonotype has ten or more counts. This chain connects TRBV11-2 to TRBJ2-2; TRBD1 aligns across 7 bases. There are 15 residues in the CDR3. Trimming removed 2 bases from V and 5 bases from J; junction bases left unmatched: 5. Germline V gives CDR1 SGHAT, CDR2 FQNNGV. The CDR3 sequence: CASSLIQGETGELFF. The CDR3 nucleotides read TGTGCCAGCAGCTTAATCCAGGGGGAGACCGGGGAGCTGTTTTTT.

This clonotype was detected many times. This chain links TRBV7-2 with TRBJ1-5; D gene unclear. Germline V gene lookup returns CDR1 SGHTA and CDR2 FQGNSA. The CDR3 runs to 13 residues. Deletions cut 2 bases from V and 2 bases from J, with 4 bases between. The CDR3 spells CASSLYGNQPQHF. The CDR3 nucleotides read TGTGCCAGCAGCTTATACGGCAATCAGCCCCAGCATTTT.